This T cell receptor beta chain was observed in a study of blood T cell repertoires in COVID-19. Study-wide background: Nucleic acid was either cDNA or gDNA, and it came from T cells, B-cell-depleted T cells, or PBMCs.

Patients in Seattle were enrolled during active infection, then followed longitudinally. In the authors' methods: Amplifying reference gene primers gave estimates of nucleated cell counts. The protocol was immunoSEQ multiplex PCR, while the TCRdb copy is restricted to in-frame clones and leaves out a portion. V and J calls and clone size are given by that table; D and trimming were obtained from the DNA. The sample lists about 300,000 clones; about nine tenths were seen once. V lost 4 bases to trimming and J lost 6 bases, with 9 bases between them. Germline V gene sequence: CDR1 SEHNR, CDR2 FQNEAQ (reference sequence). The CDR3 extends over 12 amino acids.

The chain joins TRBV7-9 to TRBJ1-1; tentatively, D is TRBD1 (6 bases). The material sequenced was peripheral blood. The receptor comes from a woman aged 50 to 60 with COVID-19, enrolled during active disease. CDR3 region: CASSSRTAEAFF. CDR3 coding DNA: TGTGCCAGCAGCTCAAGGACAGCTGAAGCTTTCTTT.